Listed below are T cell receptor beta chains from one sample, sequenced in a study of cytomegalovirus exposure and HLA in healthy donors. Produced via immunoSEQ multiplex PCR; TCRdb's table is partial and in-frame only. The sample lists under 200,000 clones, roughly four fifths occurring once. The sequencing input was PBMCs. The receptor source for this set is a woman aged 45 to 65 in good health and CMV-seronegative. CDR3s include the opening cysteine and the closing phenylalanine or tryptophan. Each record gives: CDR3 protein, CDR3 DNA, D gene, clone size, J gene, V gene. The D gene is left open where the match is weak. Where a row states a size, it is once, few, many or the class of an expanded clone; other rows omit it.

CASTGQANGNQPQHF TGTGCCTCGACAGGACAGGCGAATGGAAATCAGCCCCAGCATTTT TRBD1 NA TRBJ1-5 TRBV30
CASSSWTSGGGETQYF TGTGCCAGCAGCTCTTGGACTAGCGGGGGTGGAGAGACCCAGTACTTC TRBD2 NA TRBJ2-5 TRBV2
CASKQVIHSPLHF TGTGCCAGCAAGCAGGTGATTCATTCACCCCTCCACTTT NA NA TRBJ1-6 TRBV28
CASTFGTRVAGELFF TGTGCCAGCACATTCGGGACTAGAGTCGCCGGGGAGCTGTTTTTT TRBD2 once TRBJ2-2 TRBV27
CASSLVLGGWTTNEQFF TGCGCCAGCAGCTTGGTTCTTGGGGGATGGACTACTAATGAGCAGTTCTTC NA NA TRBJ2-1 TRBV5-1
CASSYLVSTSGAVSYEQYF TGTGCCAGCAGCTACCTTGTGTCGACTAGCGGGGCCGTCTCCTACGAGCAGTACTTC TRBD2 NA TRBJ2-7 TRBV28
CASSQSTGIQPQHF TGTGCCAGCAGCCAATCCACAGGGATTCAGCCCCAGCATTTT NA NA TRBJ1-5 TRBV6-6
CASSPTGWGETQYF TGTGCCAGCAGTCCGACAGGTTGGGGAGAGACCCAGTACTTC NA NA TRBJ2-5 TRBV27
CASSLNRGWNEQFF TGTGCCAGCAGCCTCAACCGGGGATGGAATGAGCAGTTCTTC NA once TRBJ2-1 TRBV13
CASSVSGRGDYEQYF TGTGCCAGCAGCGTATCCGGGCGGGGGGACTACGAGCAGTACTTC TRBD2 NA TRBJ2-7 TRBV9
CASTMGGGYNTEAFF TGTGCCAGCACCATGGGGGGGGGATATAACACTGAAGCTTTCTTT NA NA TRBJ1-1 TRBV6-1
CASSFWGGTDTQYF TGTGCCAGCAGTTTCTGGGGCGGCACAGATACGCAGTATTTT NA NA TRBJ2-3 TRBV27
CSVEGGRDYEQYF TGCAGCGTTGAAGGTGGCCGGGACTACGAGCAGTACTTC NA NA TRBJ2-7 TRBV29-1
CASSFRGSAYEQYF TGTGCCAGCAGTTTCAGGGGTTCCGCCTACGAGCAGTACTTC NA NA TRBJ2-7 TRBV27
CASSRDRGETFRGYTF TGTGCCAGCAGTCGGGACAGGGGAGAGACGTTCCGTGGCTACACCTTC TRBD1 few TRBJ1-2 TRBV27
CAIAASVVSHEQYF TGTGCCATCGCCGCTAGCGTCGTTTCCCACGAGCAGTACTTC NA once TRBJ2-7 TRBV10-3
CASSPQGAVYEQYF TGTGCCAGCAGTCCCCAGGGGGCAGTTTACGAGCAGTACTTC TRBD1 NA TRBJ2-7 TRBV9
CASTREVAGYNEQFF TGTGCCAGCACCAGGGAGGTAGCGGGGTACAATGAGCAGTTCTTC TRBD2 NA TRBJ2-1 TRBV25-1
CASRLAGEGYTF TGTGCCAGCAGACTAGCTGGGGAAGGCTACACCTTC NA NA TRBJ1-2 TRBV9
CASSRKDRTNYEQYF TGTGCCAGCAGCAGAAAGGACAGGACGAACTACGAGCAGTACTTC NA NA TRBJ2-7 TRBV21-1
CASSPWTGGYTGELFF TGCGCCAGCAGCCCCTGGACAGGGGGCTACACCGGGGAGCTGTTTTTT TRBD1 few TRBJ2-2 TRBV5-1
CASSTGTSGGLVDTQYF TGCGCCAGCAGCACCGGGACTAGCGGGGGGCTAGTAGATACGCAGTATTTT TRBD2 NA TRBJ2-3 TRBV5-1
CASTLSGQETQYF TGTGCCAGCACCCTTAGCGGTCAAGAGACCCAGTACTTC NA NA TRBJ2-5 TRBV7-9
CASSQGGGNQPQHF TGTGCCAGCAGCCAAGGGGGGGGGAATCAGCCCCAGCATTTT NA NA TRBJ1-5 TRBV9
CSSSRDSSYEQYF TGTTCCAGCAGCCGGGACTCCTCCTACGAGCAGTACTTC NA NA TRBJ2-7 TRBV7-9
CASSQGGLADKNTRELFF TGCGCCAGCAGCCAAGGGGGACTAGCGGACAAGAACACCCGGGAGCTGTTTTTT TRBD2 few TRBJ2-2 TRBV4-1
CASSNTGGTGNTIYF TGTGCCAGCAGTAATACAGGGGGTACGGGAAACACCATATATTTT TRBD1 NA TRBJ1-3 TRBV27
CASSSRTGDNEQFF TGCGCCAGCAGCTCACGGACAGGGGACAATGAGCAGTTCTTC TRBD1 NA TRBJ2-1 TRBV5-1